The rows below give T cell receptor beta chains drawn from one sample of a study of T cell responses to AZD1222 COVID-19 vaccine. Using immunoSEQ multiplex PCR, the repertoire was profiled, and TCRdb retains in-frame clones only, with some absent. Among fewer than 150,000 clones listed, more than 85% were seen once. The sample here was peripheral blood, taken 28 days after the second AZD1222 dose. These receptors were taken from an adult who received the AZD1222 COVID-19 vaccine. CDR3s include the opening cysteine and the closing phenylalanine or tryptophan. Fields, in order: V gene, CDR3 protein.

v_call: TRBV7-9; cdr3_aa: CASSDQGPKQYF
v_call: TRBV6-5; cdr3_aa: CASKRINSPLHF
v_call: TRBV5-1; cdr3_aa: CASGEGRVVAGANVLTF
v_call: TRBV27; cdr3_aa: CASRRTDTQYF
v_call: TRBV6-1; cdr3_aa: CASSTPGGARTEAFF
v_call: TRBV13; cdr3_aa: CASSLGANGETQYF
v_call: TRBV7-2; cdr3_aa: CASSFSSGFYGYTF
v_call: TRBV7-7; cdr3_aa: CASSHGPNTEAFF
v_call: TRBV6-6; cdr3_aa: CASNDGSPGYTF
v_call: TRBV13; cdr3_aa: CASSPRLLAGGPHTQYF
v_call: TRBV6-5; cdr3_aa: CASSPPVGNTIYF
v_call: TRBV2; cdr3_aa: CASGGYFGGYTF
v_call: TRBV3-1/TRBV3-2; cdr3_aa: CASTPGGGPYGYTF
v_call: TRBV15; cdr3_aa: CATSSPLQGAGGQPQHF
v_call: TRBV5-6; cdr3_aa: CASSYGTGLYEQYF
v_call: TRBV4-2; cdr3_aa: CASSQPGGMAKNIQYF
v_call: TRBV2; cdr3_aa: CASSEVLGLREQFF